This record looks at one T cell receptor beta chain sequence and its context. What it binds is unknown. V was cut by 6 bases and J by 4 bases, with 13 bases left in between. The CDR3 covers 14 residues. This entry belongs to a study of T-cell reconstitution after alpha-beta-depleted transplantation in children. Unique molecular identifiers were used in preparing the TCRbeta library. A single record per CDR3 protein comes from TCRdb applying MiXCR to the PCR reads. Of about 980,000 distinct CDR3 sequences listed, about 29% were seen once; the top ten hold over 25%. Broader study findings: Reports say that about two months after transplant, the alpha-beta T cells came out of several hundred graft clones that had expanded. One year post-transplant, T-cell counts and diversity were largely derived from T cells produced anew.

The sequence derives from a boy under two years old who had a stem cell transplant for SCID, so the T cells may come from the graft donor. The starting material was PBMCs, mostly from graft donor cells, obtained 360 days after TCRalphabeta/CD19-depleted stem cell transplant. The V and J genes are TRBV12-3 or TRBV12-4 and TRBJ1-5; possibly TRBD1 for D (5 bases). The CDR3 DNA is TGTGCCAGCAGCGGGGGGAATGGAAATCAGCCCCAGCATTTT. Amino acid sequence: CASSGGNGNQPQHF.